This T cell receptor (beta chain) came from a study of T cell repertoires in cytomegalovirus infection. TCRdb called the reads again in MiXCR, with one record for every CDR3 protein. The sample lists roughly 180,000 distinct CDR3 sequences, roughly 28% seen once, with around 29% in the top ten. V shed 1 base and J shed 7 bases, with 5 bases lying between them. The CDR3 loop spans 12 amino acids. The germline V gene encodes CDR1 SGHKS and CDR2 YYEKEE (reference sequence). Sequencing was performed on PBMCs. The receptor's source is a human donor in good health (CMV status not recorded). Some clones in this sample may be carry-over from other donors' samples. This sequence joins TRBV5-5 and TRBJ1-4; D gene unclear. CDR3 nucleotide sequence: TGTGCCAGCAGCTTGTCATCTGAAAAACTGTTTTTT. It is translated as CASSLSSEKLFF.